This entry lists 10 T cell receptor beta chains sequenced from one sample in a study of shared clonotypes between healthy human individuals. The assay was immunoSEQ multiplex PCR, and TCRdb's table has in-frame clones only and misses some. The table shows 2 million to 2.5 million clones, with about 94% occurring only once. The specimen sequenced was naive CD4+ T cells sorted from blood. Specified subset: CD45RA+ positively selected. These receptors all come from a man aged 18 to 30 in good health.

V is TRBV6-5 and J is TRBJ1-6; TRBD1 matches 7 bases. The CDR3 loop spans 13 amino acids. Germline V CDR1 and CDR2: MNHEY, SVGAGI. Trimming removed 6 bases from V and 7 bases from J; junction bases left unmatched: 3. The CDR3 reads CASRQGPNSPLHF. The DNA of the CDR3 is TGTGCCAGCAGACAGGGGCCGAATTCACCCCTCCACTTT.

The genes are TRBV5-1 and TRBJ2-2; TRBD2 aligns across 13 bases. J lost 7 bases, V lost 4 bases, and 4 bases had no gene match. CDR1 and CDR2 from the germline V gene are SGHRS and YFSETQ. This CDR3 is 15 amino acids long. This CDR3 reads CASSLGLAGVGELFF. The CDR3 region has the DNA TGCGCCAGCAGCCTAGGACTAGCGGGGGTCGGGGAGCTGTTTTTT.

The V and J genes are TRBV10-2 and TRBJ1-4; D is possibly TRBD1 (5 bases). This CDR3 has 13 residues. The germline gives CDR1 WSHSY, CDR2 SAAADI. The V gene lost 2 bases and the J gene lost 11 bases, with 12 bases spanning the gap. The CDR3 DNA reads TGCGCCAGCAGTGAGCAGGGTGGGGGTAAACTGTTTTTT. This sequence encodes CASSEQGGGKLFF.

Here the CDR3 DNA reads TGTGCCAGCATAGGGCTGGGCACTGAAGCTTTCTTT. Encoded protein: CASIGLGTEAFF. The genes are TRBV2 and TRBJ1-1; the D is unclear. There are 12 residues in the CDR3. The ends were cut back, 7 bases at V and 4 bases at J, with 10 bases in the middle. CDR1 is SNHLY and CDR2 is FYNNEI in the germline V gene.

V and J are TRBV27 and TRBJ2-7; D is perhaps TRBD1 or TRBD2 (5 bases each). CDR1 is MNHEY and CDR2 is SMNVEV in the germline V gene (reference sequence). The CDR3 contains 15 residues. Trimming cost V 3 bases and J 3 bases, with 15 bases left between them. The CDR3 DNA reads as TGTGCCAGCAGTTTTAGGCGCCAGGGAGTCTACGAGCAGTACTTC. It codes for CASSFRRQGVYEQYF.

The CDR3 is CASSLVGVYNEQFF. CDR3 nucleotides: TGTGCCAGCAGCTTGGTCGGTGTCTACAATGAGCAGTTCTTC. The J gene is TRBJ2-1, the V gene TRBV5-8; D ambiguous. V was clipped by 0 bases and J by 3 bases, with 7 bases between them. The CDR3 sequence is 14 residues long. Germline CDR1 is SGHTS and CDR2 is YDEGEE.

This chain's CDR3 is CAWSVPTGVGETQYF. The CDR3 region has the DNA TGTGCCTGGAGTGTCCCGACAGGAGTAGGAGAGACCCAGTACTTC. The V and J genes are TRBV30 and TRBJ2-5, with a tentative D call TRBD1 (6 bases). Trimming cost V 0 bases and J 4 bases, with 15 bases left between them. CDR3 length: 15 residues. Germline CDR1 GTSNPN, CDR2 SVGIG (reference sequence).

The chain couples TRBV7-3 to TRBJ1-3, with no clear D. V lost 2 bases, J lost 0 bases, and 5 bases lay in between. This CDR3 region has 14 residues. Germline V gene lookup returns CDR1 SGHTA and CDR2 FQGTGA. The CDR3 reads CASSLGSSGNTIYF. DNA of the CDR3: TGTGCCAGCAGCTTAGGCAGCTCTGGAAACACCATATATTTT.

The V call is TRBV7-2, the J call TRBJ1-1, with 8 bases matching TRBD1. The CDR3 consists of 13 residues. In germline, CDR1 is SGHTA, CDR2 FQGNSA. V lost 3 bases, J lost 6 bases, and 3 bases stayed unmatched. Written as DNA, the CDR3 is TGTGCCAGCAGCTTTCAGGGGGCGGCTGAAGCTTTCTTT. Its protein is CASSFQGAAEAFF.

The rearrangement links TRBV5-1 to TRBJ1-4; TRBD1 aligns across 8 bases. Germline V CDR1 and CDR2: SGHRS, YFSETQ. CDR3 size: 15 residues. V lost 4 bases to trimming and J lost 7 bases; unmatched junction nucleotides: 9. CDR3 in DNA: TGCGCCAGCAGCATTGGACAGGGCGGGAGTGAAAAACTGTTTTTT. Its translation is CASSIGQGGSEKLFF.